A selection of T cell receptor beta chains follows, all from one sample in a study of shared clonotypes between healthy human individuals. Repertoires were generated with immunoSEQ multiplex PCR, while TCRdb's copy carries only in-frame clones and drops some. The sample yields about 2,100,000 clones, about 92% seen once. Sequenced input: naive CD8+ T cells from PBMCs. These receptors all come from a man between 18 and 29 years old in good health. Some clones in this sample may be carry-over from other donors' samples. The CDR3 runs from the conserved cysteine through the conserved F or W. The D gene is left open where the match is weak. Expanded clones are given a class, and other clones once, few, many or no size at all.

clone size | D gene | J gene | V gene | CDR3 protein | CDR3 DNA
- | - | TRBJ1-5 | TRBV30 | CAWSMGQGGVPQHF | TGTGCCTGGAGCATGGGCCAGGGAGGGGTGCCCCAGCATTTT
once | - | TRBJ2-5 | TRBV11-2 | CASSKLGRTQETQYF | TGTGCCAGCAGCAAATTAGGACGGACCCAAGAGACCCAGTACTTC
- | - | TRBJ1-1 | TRBV7-2 | CASSLERNTEAFF | TGTGCCAGCAGCTTAGAGAGGAACACTGAAGCTTTCTTT
- | TRBD2 | TRBJ2-1 | TRBV7-6 | CASSLAITSGRATYNEQFF | TGTGCCAGCAGCTTAGCAATAACTAGCGGGAGGGCCACCTACAATGAGCAGTTCTTC
- | - | TRBJ2-5 | TRBV11-2 | CASSLSGIETQYF | TGTGCCAGCAGCTTATCGGGGATCGAGACCCAGTACTTC
- | - | TRBJ1-1 | TRBV2 | CASSESWGSLDTEAFF | TGTGCCAGCAGTGAAAGTTGGGGGAGCCTGGACACTGAAGCTTTCTTT
- | TRBD1 | TRBJ2-1 | TRBV7-9 | CASSLPDRVLRSYNEQFF | TGTGCCAGCAGCTTACCAGACAGGGTCCTGAGGTCCTACAATGAGCAGTTCTTC
- | - | TRBJ2-1 | TRBV30 | CAWSGLIYNEQFF | TGTGCCTGGAGCGGGTTGATCTACAATGAGCAGTTCTTC
- | TRBD2 | TRBJ2-1 | TRBV7-3 | CASSLLAGLHNEQFF | TGTGCCAGCAGCTTGCTAGCGGGATTGCACAATGAGCAGTTCTTC
- | TRBD1 | TRBJ1-5 | TRBV16 | CASSMGTGGQPQHF | TGTGCCAGCAGCATGGGGACAGGGGGTCAGCCCCAGCATTTT
- | - | TRBJ2-7 | TRBV4-3 | CASSQVAEFGSDYEQYF | TGCGCCAGCAGCCAAGTGGCGGAATTTGGGTCCGACTACGAGCAGTACTTC
once | - | TRBJ1-3 | TRBV13 | CASSHDGVSGNTIYF | TGTGCCAGCAGCCACGACGGCGTCTCTGGAAACACCATATATTTT
once | - | TRBJ1-4 | TRBV4-1 | CASSHEGFNEKLFF | TGCGCCAGCAGCCATGAGGGGTTTAATGAAAAACTGTTTTTT
once | - | TRBJ2-3 | TRBV4-2 | CASSQVADTQYF | TGTGCCAGCAGCCAAGTCGCAGATACGCAGTATTTT
- | - | TRBJ2-1 | TRBV7-9 | CASSSSNNEQFF | TGTGCCAGCAGCTCCTCTAACAATGAGCAGTTCTTC
- | - | TRBJ2-2 | TRBV9 | CASSPSRGGTGELFF | TGTGCCAGCAGCCCATCGCGGGGAGGCACCGGGGAGCTGTTTTTT
- | - | TRBJ1-1 | TRBV11-2 | CASSLVVGTDTEAFF | TGTGCCAGCAGCTTAGTGGTGGGAACGGACACTGAAGCTTTCTTT
once | - | TRBJ2-7 | TRBV30 | CAWSGPRLVGEQYF | TGTGCCTGGAGTGGACCCAGACTAGTGGGTGAGCAGTACTTC
- | - | TRBJ2-7 | TRBV27 | CASSIVGGAGGGYEQYF | TGTGCCAGCAGTATAGTGGGAGGGGCAGGGGGCGGGTACGAGCAGTACTTC
- | TRBD1 | TRBJ1-4 | TRBV2 | CASSEAPGTGELELFF | TGTGCCAGCAGTGAAGCCCCCGGGACAGGGGAGCTCGAACTGTTTTTT
once | TRBD1 | TRBJ1-4 | TRBV7-9 | CASSLGQGGEKLFF | TGTGCCAGCAGCCTGGGACAGGGGGGAGAAAAACTGTTTTTT
- | TRBD2 | TRBJ2-1 | TRBV7-9 | CASLAGGPGEQFF | TGTGCCAGCCTAGCGGGAGGGCCTGGTGAGCAGTTCTTC
once | - | TRBJ1-5 | TRBV27 | CASSLTGWGLHQPQHF | TGTGCCAGCAGTTTAACGGGGTGGGGGCTACATCAGCCCCAGCATTTT
- | TRBD2 | TRBJ2-7 | TRBV7-6 | CASSLWDYSYEQYF | TGTGCCAGCAGCTTATGGGACTACTCCTACGAGCAGTACTTC
- | - | TRBJ1-1 | TRBV25-1 | CASSLIQGTEAFF | TGTGCCAGCAGTTTGATACAGGGCACTGAAGCTTTCTTT
- | TRBD2 | TRBJ2-1 | TRBV4-1 | CASSPFSGRRSGNEQFF | TGCGCCAGCAGCCCCTTTAGCGGGAGGAGGTCGGGCAATGAGCAGTTCTTC
- | TRBD1 | TRBJ1-1 | TRBV19 | CASSIASDRAAEAFF | TGTGCCAGTAGTATAGCCTCCGACAGGGCGGCTGAAGCTTTCTTT
once | TRBD1 | TRBJ1-1 | TRBV4-1 | CASSRRDSAVSTEAFF | TGCGCCAGCAGCCGGAGGGACAGCGCAGTCTCCACTGAAGCTTTCTTT
- | - | TRBJ2-5 | TRBV5-4 | CASSLEVRQETQYF | TGTGCCAGCAGCTTGGAGGTCAGGCAAGAGACCCAGTACTTC
- | - | TRBJ2-1 | TRBV7-3 | CASSPQGGTGNEQFF | TGTGCCAGCAGCCCCCAGGGTGGTACGGGCAATGAGCAGTTCTTC
- | - | TRBJ2-3 | TRBV10-2 | CASSGPFEPDTQYF | TGCGCCAGCAGCGGACCCTTTGAGCCAGATACGCAGTATTTT
- | - | TRBJ2-2 | TRBV11-2 | CASSVAGRGIQARTGELFF | TGTGCCAGCAGCGTTGCTGGAAGAGGGATTCAGGCTCGCACCGGGGAGCTGTTTTTT
- | - | TRBJ1-2 | TRBV11-1 | CASSWGETNYGYTF | TGTGCCAGCAGTTGGGGTGAAACTAACTATGGCTACACCTTC
- | TRBD1 | TRBJ2-2 | TRBV19 | CASSLHAGTGARPGELFF | TGTGCCAGTAGTCTACACGCCGGGACAGGGGCACGGCCCGGGGAGCTGTTTTTT
- | - | TRBJ2-7 | TRBV5-6 | CASSRASAYEQYF | TGTGCCTCAAGCAGGGCCAGCGCCTACGAGCAGTACTTC
- | - | TRBJ2-5 | TRBV7-9 | CASSSTLQETQYF | TGTGCCAGCAGCTCGACCCTCCAAGAGACCCAGTACTTC
- | - | TRBJ1-1 | TRBV6-5 | CASSVRMSTEAFF | TGTGCCAGCAGTGTGAGGATGAGCACTGAAGCTTTCTTT
few | - | TRBJ1-1 | TRBV30 | CAWFREGTEAFF | TGTGCCTGGTTCAGGGAGGGGACTGAAGCTTTCTTT
- | - | TRBJ2-2 | TRBV30 | CAWNWGANTGELFF | TGTGCCTGGAACTGGGGGGCGAACACCGGGGAGCTGTTTTTT
once | - | TRBJ2-4 | TRBV11-2 | CASSLDLAGMDQYF | TGTGCCAGCAGCTTAGATCTGGCAGGCATGGATCAGTACTTC
few | - | TRBJ1-1 | TRBV4-2 | CASSQVGGTEAFF | TGTGCCAGCAGCCAAGTGGGGGGCACTGAAGCTTTCTTT
- | TRBD1 | TRBJ2-7 | TRBV10-3 | CAIGVTGGTGYEQYF | TGTGCCATCGGGGTGACAGGGGGCACGGGCTACGAGCAGTACTTC
once | - | TRBJ2-5 | TRBV11-2 | CASSPLQETQYF | TGTGCCAGCAGCCCCTTACAAGAGACCCAGTACTTC
- | - | TRBJ2-3 | TRBV7-9 | CASSQRQASGDTQYF | TGTGCCAGCAGCCAACGACAGGCGAGCGGGGATACGCAGTATTTT
- | TRBD2 | TRBJ2-2 | TRBV29-1 | CSGGLAGGHTGELFF | TGCAGCGGAGGACTAGCGGGAGGCCACACCGGGGAGCTGTTTTTT
- | TRBD2 | TRBJ2-1 | TRBV19 | CASNQRGVYNEQFF | TGTGCCAGTAACCAACGGGGGGTCTACAATGAGCAGTTCTTC
- | - | TRBJ2-6 | TRBV27 | CASSFPGANVLTF | TGTGCCAGCAGTTTTCCTGGGGCCAACGTCCTGACTTTC
- | TRBD1 | TRBJ1-1 | TRBV28 | CASREPGGYTEAFF | TGTGCCAGCAGGGAGCCAGGGGGGTACACTGAAGCTTTCTTT
- | - | TRBJ2-1 | TRBV10-3 | CAISESSLTNEQFF | TGTGCCATCAGTGAGTCCAGCTTGACGAATGAGCAGTTCTTC
- | TRBD1 | TRBJ1-4 | TRBV5-6 | CASSLSGGSYGKLFF | TGTGCCAGCAGCCTATCAGGGGGCAGTTACGGAAAACTGTTTTTT
- | TRBD1 | TRBJ1-2 | TRBV5-5 | CASSPTRGQGRVGGYTF | TGTGCCAGCAGCCCGACAAGAGGACAGGGAAGGGTCGGTGGCTACACCTTC
- | - | TRBJ2-5 | TRBV21-1 | CASRVAQETQYF | TGTGCCAGCAGGGTGGCTCAAGAGACCCAGTACTTC
- | - | TRBJ2-2 | TRBV19 | CASSIAPDTGELFF | TGTGCCAGTAGTATAGCCCCCGATACCGGGGAGCTGTTTTTT
- | - | TRBJ2-7 | TRBV28 | CASSLVNREQYF | TGTGCCAGCAGTCTAGTCAACCGGGAGCAGTACTTC
- | - | TRBJ2-4 | TRBV18 | CASSLTGISQNIQYF | TGTGCCAGCTCACTGACAGGCATCTCCCAAAACATTCAGTACTTC
- | - | TRBJ2-1 | TRBV19 | CASSPRRVSYNEQFF | TGTGCCAGTAGTCCACGGAGGGTGTCCTACAATGAGCAGTTCTTC
- | - | TRBJ1-1 | TRBV4-1 | CASASKGLGTEAFF | TGCGCCAGCGCTTCTAAGGGTTTGGGGACTGAAGCTTTCTTT